What follows are 19 T cell receptor beta chains derived from one specimen sequenced in a study of blood T cell repertoires in COVID-19. Profiling relied on immunoSEQ multiplex PCR, and the TCRdb table lists in-frame clones only, not all of them. The table lists 200,000 to 250,000 clones, 82% of them singletons. Sequenced input: PBMCs or T cells enriched from blood (not recorded which). Every receptor here comes from a woman aged 60-75 years who had recovered from COVID-19.

V usage is TRBV7-8 and J usage is TRBJ1-3; 9 nucleotides align to TRBD1. The CDR3 is 14 amino acids. The V segment lost 5 bases and the J segment 6 bases; nucleotides outside the gene matches: 5. The germline CDR1 and CDR2 sequences are SGHVS and FQNEAQ. CDR3 DNA sequence: TGTGCCAGCAGCGGGGGACAGGGCGTAAACACCATATATTTT. As protein: CASSGGQGVNTIYF.

This chain links TRBV4-3 with TRBJ2-5; the match to TRBD2 covers 12 bases. Germline trimming cut 1 base from V and 2 bases from J; bases unmatched to any gene: 2. This CDR3 has 16 residues. CDR1 LGHNA and CDR2 YSLEER come from the germline V gene. The CDR3 region has the DNA TGCGCCAGCAGCCAAGTCCTAGCGGGGGGGCAAGAGACCCAGTACTTC. Translated: CASSQVLAGGQETQYF.

A single count supports this clone. V and J are TRBV7-8 and TRBJ1-1; D perhaps matches TRBD1 (5 bases). CDR1 is SGHVS, CDR2 FQNEAQ, per germline. There are 17 residues in the CDR3. Trimming removed 1 base from V and 1 base from J, with 16 bases in between. The CDR3 protein is CASSLGVGGFSNTEAFF. The DNA for the CDR3 is TGTGCCAGCAGCTTAGGGGTTGGGGGGTTCTCGAACACTGAAGCTTTCTTT.

The chain is built from TRBV3-1 (or the pseudogene TRBV3-2) and TRBJ1-4; 9 bases line up with TRBD1. Germline V gene sequence: CDR1 LGHDT, CDR2 YNNKEL (reference sequence). The ends lost 3 bases at V and 8 bases at J; junction bases unmatched: 10. The CDR3 spans 16 residues. CDR3 sequence: CASSHGVGTGSEKLFF. CDR3 bases: TGTGCCAGCAGCCACGGGGTGGGGACAGGGTCGGAAAAACTGTTTTTT.

The gene calls are TRBV7-2 and TRBJ2-1; D gene ambiguous. V dropped 1 base and J dropped 6 bases, with 16 bases sitting between them. CDR3 size: 16 residues. Germline lookup yields CDR1 SGHTA and CDR2 FQGNSA. The CDR3 DNA reads as TGTGCCAGCAGCTTAGTTGGTCCACCCTTAGCCAATGAGCAGTTCTTC. Protein product: CASSLVGPPLANEQFF.

J is TRBJ1-5 and V is TRBV6-1; a possible D gene is TRBD1 (5 bases). Germline V lookup: CDR1 MNHNS, CDR2 SASEGT. The CDR3 has 17 residues. V gave up 1 base and J gave up 4 bases, with 17 bases separating them. CDR3 region: CASSEGGVRGWNQPQHF. The CDR3 DNA follows: TGTGCCAGCAGTGAAGGGGGGGTCCGGGGGTGGAATCAGCCCCAGCATTTT.

The chain has TRBV7-3 and TRBJ1-2; TRBD1 is a possible D gene (6 bases). Germline assignment: CDR1 SGHTA and CDR2 FQGTGA. The length of the CDR3 is 13 residues. With 4 bases removed from V and 8 bases from J, the gap between germline ends came to 14 bases. CDR3 sequence: CASSSYRERGYTF. In DNA, the CDR3 is TGTGCCAGCAGCTCTTACAGGGAAAGGGGCTACACCTTC.

V and J are TRBV7-2 and TRBJ2-3; the match to TRBD2 covers 11 bases. The ends lost 5 bases at V and 3 bases at J; junction bases unmatched: 7. The CDR3 is made up of 16 amino acids. Looked up from germline, CDR1 is SGHTA and CDR2 is FQGNSA. The CDR3 bases are TGTGCCAGCAGCGGCCGTAGCGGGGGGGCGACAGATACGCAGTATTTT. Translating it yields CASSGRSGGATDTQYF.

The rearrangement joins TRBV24-1 to TRBJ2-7, with 8 positions matching TRBD1. Per the germline V gene, CDR1 is KGHDR and CDR2 is SFDVKD. Trimming took 5 bases from V and 3 from J; bases not matched to a gene: 8. The CDR3 consists of 15 residues. CDR3 nucleotides: TGTGCCACCAGTGTAGGACAGGGAGACAACTACGAGCAGTACTTC. As protein: CATSVGQGDNYEQYF.

The rearrangement joins TRBV6-1 to TRBJ1-5; no definite D call. Germline V CDR1 and CDR2: MNHNS, SASEGT. V was clipped by 1 base and J by 4 bases, with 8 bases between them. CDR3 length: 14 amino acids. In DNA, the CDR3 is TGTGCCAGCAGTGAAGAATTCCTAAATCAGCCCCAGCATTTT. Encoded protein: CASSEEFLNQPQHF.

The chain has TRBV10-1 and TRBJ2-3; 10 bases agree with TRBD2. In germline, CDR1 is WNHNN, CDR2 SYGVQD (reference sequence). The CDR3 runs 18 residues. V shed 3 bases and J 0 bases; nucleotides not matched to a gene: 9. The DNA of the CDR3 is TGCGCCAGCAGTGATAGAAGCGGGAGGGCCGTAAGCACAGATACGCAGTATTTT. Amino acids: CASSDRSGRAVSTDTQYF.

The rearrangement joins TRBV6-2 or TRBV6-3 to TRBJ2-1; maybe TRBD2 (6 bases). V lost 4 bases and J lost 0, with 13 bases in between. Germline V CDR1 and CDR2: MNHEY, SVGEGT. The CDR3 spans 16 residues. The CDR3 region is CASSSPLGGSYNEQFF. For the CDR3, the DNA is TGTGCCAGCAGTTCACCCCTCGGGGGCTCCTACAATGAGCAGTTCTTC.

The chain carries TRBV7-8 and TRBJ2-1, with D perhaps matching TRBD1 (6 bases). Trimming pared 0 bases from V and 4 bases from J, leaving 10 bases between. CDR3 length: 15 amino acids. Germline V gene data show CDR1 as SGHVS and CDR2 as FQNEAQ. The CDR3 is CASSLARGSYNEQFF. The CDR3 region has the DNA TGTGCCAGCAGCTTAGCCAGGGGATCATACAATGAGCAGTTCTTC.

The genes are TRBV18 and TRBJ1-1; D might be TRBD1 (6 bases). The germline V gene encodes CDR1 KGHSH and CDR2 LQKENI. The ends were cut back, 4 bases at V and 0 bases at J, with 9 bases in the middle. The CDR3 is 14 residues long. The CDR3 sequence is CASSQGHLNTEAFF. The CDR3 DNA is TGTGCCAGCTCACAGGGACATCTGAACACTGAAGCTTTCTTT.

In nucleotides, the CDR3 is TGTGCCAGCAGTACGACAGGTAGGGGTCAGCCCCAGCATTTT. Translation: CASSTTGRGQPQHF. The chain combines TRBV6-2 or TRBV6-3 with TRBJ1-5; D is possibly TRBD1 (6 bases). This CDR3 has 14 amino acids. Trimming took off 5 bases at V and 6 bases at J, with 14 bases between the two ends. CDR1 MNHEY and CDR2 SVGEGT come from the germline V gene.

The rearrangement uses TRBV12-3 or TRBV12-4 and TRBJ1-1; D not certain. This CDR3 is 13 amino acids long. Deletions cut 2 bases from V and 5 bases from J, with 9 bases between. Here the CDR3 reads CASSLSGRTEAFF. In nucleotides, the CDR3 is TGTGCCAGCAGTTTATCGGGGAGGACTGAAGCTTTCTTT.

The chain carries TRBV10-3 and TRBJ2-2; unclear D gene. The CDR3 length is 13 residues. Trimming shortened V by 6 bases and J by 6 bases, and 11 bases separated the two germline ends. The V gene's germline CDR1 is ENHRY and CDR2 SYGVKD. The CDR3 DNA follows: TGTGCCATCAGCCCCGACTTGTCCGGGGAGCTGTTTTTT. Translating it yields CAISPDLSGELFF.

The gene calls are TRBV7-2 and TRBJ1-6, with 7 bases aligning to TRBD1. Germline lookup yields CDR1 SGHTA and CDR2 FQGNSA. V lost 1 base and J lost 10; bases outside the gene matches: 4. The CDR3 spans 14 residues. CDR3: CASSLDRGSSPLHF. The CDR3 nucleotides are TGTGCCAGCAGCTTAGACAGGGGCAGCTCACCCCTCCACTTT.

This rearrangement joins TRBV5-3 to TRBJ2-5; 8 positions agree with TRBD2. TRBV5-3 is an open reading frame whose function is uncertain. Germline trimming cut 7 bases from V and 5 bases from J; bases unmatched to any gene: 13. The CDR3 loop spans 15 amino acids. DNA of the CDR3: TGTGCCAGAGCCCCCGGGGCGGGGGGCTCCGAGACCCAGTACTTC. It yields the protein CARAPGAGGSETQYF.